The 20 T cell receptor beta chains below come from one sample, sequenced in a study of beta chain features in type 1 diabetes. Study observations and caveats: A moderate, significant TCRB CDR3 shortening appeared in type 1 diabetes across four CD4+ subsets.

These receptors' targets are unknown. Expressed TCRB transcripts were sequenced after all isolated RNA was converted to cDNA. Libraries were prepared by immunoSEQ multiplex PCR; TCRdb keeps only in-frame clonotypes and omits some of them. The sample lists about 360,000 clones, around 12% seen once, with 0.0095% to 0.012% in the top ten. The source material was naive CD4+ T cells from blood. These receptors all come from a woman between 18 and 29 years old with type 1 diabetes.

This clone was counted only a few times. The chain recombines TRBV7-2 with TRBJ2-3; 9 bases fit TRBD2. Germline trimming cut 0 bases from V and 3 bases from J; bases unmatched to any gene: 4. The germline V gene encodes CDR1 SGHTA and CDR2 FQGNSA. This CDR3 region has 16 residues. For the CDR3, the DNA is TGTGCCAGCAGCTTAGCGGTGCGGGGGGGTACAGATACGCAGTATTTT. It translates to CASSLAVRGGTDTQYF.

This clone appeared a few times. Other DNA sequences from this sample encode an identical CDR3 as well. The J gene is TRBJ2-3, the V gene TRBV7-9; D gene uncertain. V lost 1 base and J 3 bases, leaving 5 bases between the germline ends. This CDR3 comprises 13 residues. Germline-derived CDR1 and CDR2 are SEHNR and FQNEAQ (reference sequence). The CDR3 DNA reads TGTGCCAGCAGCTTAGTGAGGACAGATACGCAGTATTTT. It codes for CASSLVRTDTQYF.

This clone was detected only a few times. The chain is built from TRBV29-1 and TRBJ1-1, with 11 bases that match TRBD1. CDR1 and CDR2 (germline): SQVTM, ANQGSEA. The CDR3 spans 15 residues. The J segment lost 4 bases and the V segment lost 4 bases, leaving 8 bases of the junction unmatched. CDR3 DNA sequence: TGCAGCGTTGGTGGCTCCGGGACAGGGGGCACTGAAGCTTTCTTT. Its protein product is CSVGGSGTGGTEAFF.

This clone was seen only a few times. The rearrangement joins TRBV7-3 to TRBJ1-1; a weak D match, TRBD1 (5 bases). V gave up 3 bases and J gave up 5 bases, with 13 bases separating them. CDR1 and CDR2 (germline): SGHTA, FQGTGA. The CDR3 loop spans 14 amino acids. The chain's CDR3 is CASSLHAGETEAFF. The CDR3 nucleotides are TGTGCCAGCAGCTTGCACGCGGGGGAAACTGAAGCTTTCTTT.

The V call is TRBV11-2, the J call TRBJ2-5, with TRBD2 as a possible D gene (7 bases). The CDR3 runs to 13 residues. V was clipped by 3 bases and J by 5 bases, with 10 bases between them. Germline V gene sequence: CDR1 SGHAT, CDR2 FQNNGV. This chain's CDR3 is CASSFGGRETQYF. The DNA of the CDR3 is TGTGCCAGCAGCTTCGGGGGGCGGGAGACCCAGTACTTC.

This chain uses TRBV19 with TRBJ2-7; TRBD2 aligns across 13 bases. Germline loops: CDR1 LNHDA, CDR2 SQIVND (reference sequence). Trimming cost V 4 bases and J 2 bases; bases outside gene matches: 5. This CDR3 has 16 residues. The CDR3 DNA sequence: TGTGCCAGTAGTAGGACTAGCGGGAGTCGGCCCTACGAGCAGTACTTC. Its translation: CASSRTSGSRPYEQYF. The whole variable domain, filled in from reference TRBV19 and TRBJ2-7, reads DGGITQSPKYLFRKEGQNVTLSCEQNLNHDAMYWYRQDPGQGLRLIYYSQIVNDFQKGDIAEGYSVSREKKESFPLTVTSAQKNPTAFYLCASSRTSGSRPYEQYFGPGTRLTVT.

This clone was picked up a small number of times. The chain is built from TRBV27 and TRBJ2-1; TRBD2 matches 10 bases. Germline loops: CDR1 MNHEY, CDR2 SMNVEV (reference sequence). The CDR3 is 18 amino acids. V lost 6 bases to trimming and J lost 0 bases; unmatched junction nucleotides: 11. The CDR3 region is CASRRPGLANYSYNEQFF. The CDR3 DNA reads TGTGCCAGCAGGAGGCCGGGACTAGCGAATTACTCCTACAATGAGCAGTTCTTC.

The chain is built from TRBV15 and TRBJ2-7, with TRBD1 matching over 8 bases. V dropped 0 bases and J dropped 5; count of bases not matched to a gene: 3. Germline CDR1 is LNHNV and CDR2 is YYDKDF (reference sequence). CDR3 length: 14 residues. In DNA form, the CDR3 reads TGTGCCACCAGCAGAGATCGGGACAGGAACGAGCAGTACTTC. This translates into CATSRDRDRNEQYF.

This clone was counted only a few times. CDR3 in amino acids: CALRTGDSPLHF. CDR3 DNA sequence: TGTGCCCTCAGGACAGGCGATTCACCCCTCCACTTT. This chain uses TRBV30 with TRBJ1-6, with 7 bases aligning to TRBD1. The germline V gene has CDR1 GTSNPN and CDR2 SVGIG (reference sequence). Trimming at V came to 8 bases and at J to 8 bases, leaving 6 bases not matched to a gene. The CDR3 contains 12 residues.

This clone was detected only a few times. The CDR3 DNA follows: TGTGCCAGCAGCCGAGGGTCTCGTCAGGACCACATTCAGTACTTC. Its protein is CASSRGSRQDHIQYF. The V gene is TRBV5-4, the J gene TRBJ2-4; possible D gene TRBD2, 5 bases. CDR1 and CDR2 (germline): SGHNT, YYREEE (reference sequence). This CDR3 has 15 amino acids. V lost 4 bases, J lost 8 bases, and 19 bases lay in between.

V and J are TRBV10-1 and TRBJ1-6; a weak D match, TRBD1 (6 bases). The CDR3 covers 14 residues. Germline V gene data show CDR1 as WNHNN and CDR2 as SYGVQD (reference sequence). V was clipped by 4 bases and J by 7 bases, with 11 bases between them. Written as DNA, the CDR3 is TGCGCCAGCAGTGCAGGGGCCGTCAATTCACCCCTCCACTTT. Amino acids: CASSAGAVNSPLHF.

The V call is TRBV7-2, the J call TRBJ1-4, with D uncertain. The CDR3 has 13 amino acids. V shed 5 bases and J shed 7 bases, with 11 bases lying between them. The germline gives CDR1 SGHTA, CDR2 FQGNSA. CDR3 region: CASSPRTSEKLFF. Here the CDR3 DNA reads TGTGCCAGCAGCCCTCGTACCAGTGAAAAACTGTTTTTT.

The chain employs TRBV19 and TRBJ1-2; D unclear. The CDR3 has 13 amino acids. Germline-derived CDR1 and CDR2 are LNHDA and SQIVND (reference sequence). The germline V and J ends were trimmed by 8 bases and 4 bases, with 14 bases remaining between them. This chain's CDR3 is CASCTGEGYGYTF. The CDR3 DNA reads as TGTGCCAGTTGTACCGGGGAGGGCTATGGCTACACCTTC.

The chain combines TRBV4-2 with TRBJ2-2; TRBD2 is a possible D gene (6 bases). The CDR3 loop spans 16 amino acids. Trimming left V 4 bases short and J 4 bases short, with 16 bases between. Germline CDR1 and CDR2: LGHNA and YNFKEQ. Written as DNA, the CDR3 is TGTGCCAGCAGCCCCCGACTAGATTGGGTCACCGGGGAGCTGTTTTTT. Its translation is CASSPRLDWVTGELFF.

V and J are TRBV6-4 and TRBJ1-2; TRBD1 matches at 8 bases. The CDR3 has 14 residues. With 6 bases clipped from V and 5 bases from J, the junction kept 8 bases outside the gene matches. Germline V gene lookup returns CDR1 MRHNA and CDR2 SNTAGT. The CDR3 DNA reads as TGTGCCAGCAGGCCTGACAGGGGATCGTATGGCTACACCTTC. As protein: CASRPDRGSYGYTF.

This clone has only a few counts. This chain connects TRBV28 to TRBJ1-1; no definite D call. Germline CDR1 MDHEN, CDR2 SYDVKM. CDR3 length: 13 residues. V shed 7 bases and J shed 0 bases, with 9 bases lying between them. Here the CDR3 reads CASKNIVNTEAFF. As DNA, the CDR3 is TGTGCCAGCAAAAATATCGTGAACACTGAAGCTTTCTTT.

The rearrangement links TRBV7-2 to TRBJ2-1, with TRBD2 identical over 12 bases. With 4 bases clipped from V and 3 bases from J, the junction kept 1 base outside the gene matches. The CDR3 consists of 15 residues. Germline CDR1 reads SGHTA; CDR2 reads FQGNSA. CDR3 bases: TGTGCCAGCAGCTCTAGCGGGGGGGACTACAATGAGCAGTTCTTC. Encoded protein: CASSSSGGDYNEQFF.

V gene TRBV4-3 combines with J gene TRBJ2-1; a possible D gene is TRBD2 (5 bases). V lost 3 bases and J lost 10, with 13 bases in between. This CDR3 has 13 residues. Looked up from germline, CDR1 is LGHNA and CDR2 is YSLEER. CDR3 in DNA: TGCGCCAGCAGCCAGTTCCTCGGGGAGGAGCAGTTCTTC. This codes for CASSQFLGEEQFF.

The chain carries TRBV27 and TRBJ2-1; D not resolved. Trimming took off 4 bases at V and 3 bases at J, with 7 bases between the two ends. The CDR3 totals 13 residues. Germline V lookup: CDR1 MNHEY, CDR2 SMNVEV (reference sequence). The CDR3 DNA reads TGTGCCAGCAGTTATAAGAGCTACAATGAGCAGTTCTTC. Translating gives CASSYKSYNEQFF.

The V call is TRBV5-4, the J call TRBJ2-7, with D tentatively TRBD2 (6 bases). The CDR3 is made up of 12 amino acids. Germline V gene sequence: CDR1 SGHNT, CDR2 YYREEE (reference sequence). Deletions cut 7 bases from V and 6 bases from J, with 14 bases between. The CDR3 nucleotides read TGTGCCAGCTCCGCCTGGAGGGGCGAGCAGTACTTC. It translates to CASSAWRGEQYF.